Below are 18 T cell receptor beta chains sequenced from a single sample in a study of shared clonotypes between healthy human individuals. Here immunoSEQ multiplex PCR was the method, and the copy in TCRdb shows in-frame clones only, minus some. Of about 980,000 clones detected, 60% to 85% appear once; the ten largest clones hold approximately 1.5%. Sequencing used memory CD4+ T cells sorted from blood. Subset given: CD45RA-negative fraction. The receptors here all came from a man aged 18 to 35 in good health.

The rearrangement joins TRBV5-1 to TRBJ2-1; D possibly uses TRBD1 or TRBD2 (6 bases each). Germline CDR1 and CDR2: SGHRS and YFSETQ. There are 12 residues in the CDR3. V shed 3 bases and J shed 13 bases, with 14 bases lying between them. The CDR3 coding sequence is TGCGCCAGCAGCTCCTTCGGGGGCCCCCAGTTCTTC. Protein product: CASSSFGGPQFF. The variable domain in full, completed from reference TRBV5-1 and TRBJ2-1, reads KAGVTQTPRYLIKTRGQQVTLSCSPISGHRSVSWYQQTPGQGLQFLFEYFSETQRNKGNFPGRFSGRQFSNSRSEMNVSTLELGDSALYLCASSSFGGPQFFGPGTRLTVL.

About this clone: Just one base apart from a much larger clone, this may be a read error. Different DNA sequences within this sample yield the same CDR3. This chain links TRBV30 with TRBJ1-2; D unclear. The CDR3 runs to 11 residues. The germline V gene encodes CDR1 GTSNPN and CDR2 SVGIG (reference sequence). V gave up 1 base and J gave up 2 bases, with 2 bases separating them. CDR3 bases: TGTGCCTGGAGTGCCAACTATGGCTACACCTTC. It codes for CAWSANYGYTF.

The V gene is TRBV29-1, the J gene TRBJ1-1; the D is unclear. This CDR3 has 14 residues. CDR1 and CDR2 (germline): SQVTM, ANQGSEA. The V and J ends lost 0 bases and 2 bases respectively, with 10 bases between them. CDR3 coding DNA: TGCAGCGTTGAAGACCCCCATACTAACACTGAAGCTTTCTTT. Encoded protein: CSVEDPHTNTEAFF.

Concerning this clone itself: The same CDR3 is also encoded by other DNA sequences in this sample. V gene TRBV7-9 combines with J gene TRBJ2-5; D unresolved. Germline lookup yields CDR1 SEHNR and CDR2 FQNEAQ (reference sequence). This CDR3 is 13 amino acids long. V lost 2 bases and J 2 bases, leaving 6 bases between the germline ends. The CDR3 region has the DNA TGTGCCAGCAGCTTATTCGGACAAGAGACCCAGTACTTC. Its protein is CASSLFGQETQYF.

The chain uses TRBV4-1 and TRBJ1-2; a possible D gene is TRBD1 (5 bases). V was cut by 0 bases and J by 7 bases, with 12 bases left in between. The CDR3 runs 14 residues. The germline V gene encodes CDR1 MGHRA and CDR2 YSYEKL. The CDR3 bases are TGCGCCAGCAGCCAAGAGAAAACAGGACTTGGCTACACCTTC. Amino acids: CASSQEKTGLGYTF.

The rearrangement uses TRBV9 and TRBJ2-3; TRBD2 agrees at 8 bases. This CDR3 is 15 amino acids long. Germline lookup yields CDR1 SGDLS and CDR2 YYNGEE. The V segment lost 5 bases and the J segment 2 bases; nucleotides outside the gene matches: 7. CDR3 DNA: TGTGCCAGCAGGGAGGGGACTAGTACCACAGATACGCAGTATTTT. Translating gives CASREGTSTTDTQYF.

The J gene is TRBJ1-2, the V gene TRBV6-5, with a weak D call TRBD1 (6 bases). Germline values: CDR1 MNHEY, CDR2 SVGAGI. The CDR3 loop spans 14 amino acids. V gave up 0 bases and J gave up 4 bases, with 9 bases separating them. The CDR3 loop reads CASSYSQGSYGYTF. CDR3 coding DNA: TGTGCCAGCAGTTACTCACAGGGAAGCTATGGCTACACCTTC.

The chain recombines TRBV28 with TRBJ2-7; D remains unclear. The CDR3 spans 14 residues. The V gene lost 9 bases and the J gene lost 6 bases, with 21 bases spanning the gap. Germline V gives CDR1 MDHEN, CDR2 SYDVKM. The CDR3 coding sequence is TGTGCCAGTTATGGGCCTAGAGAGGTGTCCGAGCAGTACTTC. Amino acids: CASYGPREVSEQYF.

The rearrangement uses TRBV5-1 and TRBJ2-1; D unclear. Between the trimmed V and J ends, which lost 5 bases and 4 bases, there was a span of 13 bases. This CDR3 region has 14 residues. Germline V gives CDR1 SGHRS, CDR2 YFSETQ. The chain's CDR3 is CASRGVSKYNEQFF. The CDR3 coding sequence is TGCGCCAGCAGAGGAGTGAGTAAGTACAATGAGCAGTTCTTC.

The chain has TRBV28 and TRBJ1-1; D remains unclear. Germline V CDR1 and CDR2: MDHEN, SYDVKM. CDR3 length: 14 residues. V was shortened by 2 bases and J by 11 bases, with 18 bases between the two germline ends. CDR3 DNA sequence: TGTGCCAGCAGTTTACCCCTACGCCTGCACGGGGCTTTCTTT. As protein: CASSLPLRLHGAFF.

The chain joins TRBV6-5 to TRBJ2-3, with D uncertain. The CDR3 has 14 amino acids. CDR1 MNHEY and CDR2 SVGAGI come from the germline V gene. V dropped 6 bases and J dropped 1 base, with 11 bases sitting between them. CDR3 nucleotide sequence: TGTGCCAGCAGCACTGGACGCCGCACAGATACGCAGTATTTT. Translation gives CASSTGRRTDTQYF.

The chain employs TRBV23-1 and TRBJ2-7; D might be TRBD1 or TRBD2, each matching 6 bases. TRBV23-1 carries the ORF label, with uncertain function. V lost 1 base and J 2 bases, leaving 18 bases between the germline ends. This CDR3 is built from 17 residues. This CDR3 is CASSQFSTGRRPYEQYF. As DNA, the CDR3 is TGCGCCAGCAGTCAATTCTCTACAGGGAGGAGACCCTACGAGCAGTACTTC.

The V gene is TRBV30, the J gene TRBJ1-2; 8 bases are a match to TRBD1. Germline V gene data show CDR1 as GTSNPN and CDR2 as SVGIG (reference sequence). The V segment lost 2 bases and the J segment 8 bases; nucleotides outside the gene matches: 7. The CDR3 has 13 amino acids. This chain's CDR3 is CAWSPGQGSGYTF. The CDR3 DNA follows: TGTGCCTGGAGTCCAGGACAGGGTAGCGGCTACACCTTC.

The chain employs TRBV4-3 and TRBJ2-2; 7 positions match TRBD2. J gave up 2 bases and V 3 bases, and 9 bases lay outside the gene matches. The CDR3 runs to 17 residues. Looked up from germline, CDR1 is LGHNA and CDR2 is YSLEER. In nucleotides, the CDR3 is TGCGCCAGCAGCCAGACAGCGGGACTCCTCAACACCGGGGAGCTGTTTTTT. Amino acid sequence: CASSQTAGLLNTGELFF.

This clone was counted only a few times. The gene calls are TRBV7-2 and TRBJ1-2, with D tentatively TRBD1 (5 bases). Trimming removed 1 base from V and 7 bases from J, with 13 bases in between. Germline lookup yields CDR1 SGHTA and CDR2 FQGNSA. The length of the CDR3 is 14 residues. For the CDR3, the DNA is TGTGCCAGCAGCTTAGGGAGGGGCTATGGTGGCTACACCTTC. Its translation is CASSLGRGYGGYTF.

The chain uses TRBV5-6 and TRBJ2-1, with 8 positions matching TRBD2. The CDR3 extends over 18 amino acids. The trim removed 4 bases at V and 7 bases at J, leaving 19 bases unmatched. CDR1 SGHDT and CDR2 YYEEEE come from the germline V gene. The CDR3 sequence: CASSLAGLASPGGNEQFF. The CDR3 DNA reads as TGTGCCAGCAGCCTTGCAGGACTAGCATCGCCGGGGGGGAATGAGCAGTTCTTC.

The chain joins TRBV28 to TRBJ1-4, with D maybe TRBD1 (5 bases). The CDR3 length is 15 residues. V was pared by 4 bases and J by 8 bases, with 17 bases between. CDR1 MDHEN and CDR2 SYDVKM come from the germline V gene. CDR3 nucleotide sequence: TGTGCCAGCAGTTCTAGGATGGGGGGAGCGGAAAAACTGTTTTTT. Translating gives CASSSRMGGAEKLFF.

On this clone itself: In the same sample, other DNA sequences code for this CDR3. The gene calls are TRBV9 and TRBJ2-7; 9 nucleotides agree with TRBD2. V trimming: 0 bases; J trimming: 0 bases; junction bases outside the gene matches: 1. Germline CDR1 SGDLS, CDR2 YYNGEE. This CDR3 has 15 amino acids. CDR3 protein: CASSVGSGSSYEQYF. CDR3 nucleotides: TGTGCCAGCAGCGTAGGTAGCGGGAGCTCCTACGAGCAGTACTTC.